This entry features one T cell receptor (beta chain) sequence. Its antigen has not been determined. Base qualities were left out, and no much larger clone turns up one base away. The library was obtained by the immunoSEQ multiplex PCR assay. TCRdb retrieved this table from immuneACCESS and kept in-frame rearrangements only. Not all clones are present; in checked studies, unresolved V genes account for under half, and no reason is known for the remainder. This sample has approximately 87,000 clones in its table, and 90% to 95% of those were observed once. The ten largest make up 15% to 20% of the sample. The data derive from a study of control samples from healthy donors and cancer patients (dated by TCRdb to about 2020). The TCR was taken from a man aged 45-65 years in good health. The source material was blood.

The DNA sequence reads TGTGCCAGCAGTTCAGATATGGTCACCATATATTTT. This sequence encodes CASSSDMVTIYF. The sequence is built from TRBV12-3 or TRBV12-4 and TRBJ1-3; the D gene is not confidently resolved. V gives up 4 bases and J gives up 9 bases, and the segment between their germline ends measures 10 bases. The CDR3 numbers 12 residues from cysteine through phenylalanine. Only the CDR3 DNA stays, 36 bases, in frame from base 1.